The rows below give T cell receptor beta chains drawn from one sample of a study of cytomegalovirus exposure and HLA in healthy donors. The table came from immunoSEQ multiplex PCR; TCRdb's copy has only in-frame clones and leaves some out. The profile shows roughly 84,000 clones, around 77% of them singletons. The sample comprised PBMCs. Source of these receptors: a man aged 45-60 years in good health and CMV-seronegative. Each CDR3 is given with its conserved first and last residue. The D gene is left open where the match is weak. A row's size may be missing; if present it is once, few, many or a size class.

TRBD1 | . | TRBJ1-5 | TRBV4-1 | CASSQVGQGPNQPQHF | TGCGCCAGCAGCCAAGTGGGACAGGGCCCTAATCAGCCCCAGCATTTT
TRBD1 | . | TRBJ1-2 | TRBV7-2 | CASSLGQGNYGYTF | TGTGCCAGCAGCCTCGGACAGGGCAACTATGGCTACACCTTC
. | . | TRBJ2-3 | TRBV28 | CASRGVSTDTQYF | TGTGCCAGCAGAGGGGTATCCACAGATACGCAGTATTTT
TRBD1 | . | TRBJ2-1 | TRBV6-5 | CASSYSAGQGYNEQFF | TGTGCCAGCAGTTACTCCGCGGGACAGGGGTACAATGAGCAGTTCTTC
. | . | TRBJ2-5 | TRBV7-3 | CASSRAGETQYF | TGTGCCAGCAGCCGTGCGGGGGAGACCCAGTACTTC
TRBD1 | . | TRBJ2-3 | TRBV6-5 | CASSSTGGRTQYF | TGTGCCAGCAGTTCGACAGGGGGAAGGACGCAGTATTTT
. | few | TRBJ2-7 | TRBV7-8 | CASSLARVGFEQYF | TGTGCCAGCAGCTTAGCCAGGGTGGGTTTTGAGCAGTACTTC
. | . | TRBJ2-2 | TRBV12-5 | CASGLAQVTNTGELFF | TGTGCTAGTGGTTTGGCGCAGGTTACGAACACCGGGGAGCTGTTTTTT
TRBD1 | . | TRBJ1-2 | TRBV30 | CAWSKGTVSGYTF | TGTGCCTGGAGCAAAGGGACAGTGAGTGGCTACACCTTC
TRBD2 | . | TRBJ2-2 | TRBV19 | CASSKLAGAGGTGELFF | TGTGCCAGTAGTAAACTAGCGGGGGCCGGGGGAACCGGGGAGCTGTTTTTT
. | . | TRBJ1-5 | TRBV19 | CASSIAGGQPQHF | TGTGCCAGTAGTATAGCGGGGGGCCAGCCCCAGCATTTT
TRBD1 | . | TRBJ1-6 | TRBV30 | CAWNGLLGQGNSPLHF | TGTGCCTGGAACGGGTTATTGGGACAGGGGAATTCACCCCTCCACTTT
. | few | TRBJ2-1 | TRBV4-1 | CASSPRGSEQFF | TGCGCCAGCAGCCCTCGGGGGAGTGAGCAGTTCTTC
. | . | TRBJ2-5 | TRBV29-1 | CSARQTQETQYF | TGCAGCGCTCGACAGACCCAAGAGACCCAGTACTTC
TRBD1 | few | TRBJ1-3 | TRBV7-9 | CASSPGTGVLGNTIYF | TGTGCCAGCAGCCCGGGGACAGGGGTCTTGGGAAACACCATATATTTT
. | once | TRBJ2-5 | TRBV15 | CATSRGGPEYLTTTQYF | TGTGCCACCAGCAGGGGAGGCCCAGAGTATCTGACGACGACCCAGTACTTC